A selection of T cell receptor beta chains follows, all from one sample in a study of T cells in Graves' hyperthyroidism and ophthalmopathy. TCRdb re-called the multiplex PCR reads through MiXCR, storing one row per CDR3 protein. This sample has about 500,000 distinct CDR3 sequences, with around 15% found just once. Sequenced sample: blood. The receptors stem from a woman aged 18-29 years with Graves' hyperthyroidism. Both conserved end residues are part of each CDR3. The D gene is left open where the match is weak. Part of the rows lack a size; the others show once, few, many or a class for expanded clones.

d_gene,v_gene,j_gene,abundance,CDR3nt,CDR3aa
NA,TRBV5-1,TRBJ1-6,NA,TGCGCCAGCAGCCCCCAGGGGTCAGGAAATAATTCACTCCTCCACTTT,CASSPQGSGNNSLLHF
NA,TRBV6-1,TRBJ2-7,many,TGTGCCAGCAGAATCTCGGGCAGCTCCTACGAGCAGTACTTC,CASRISGSSYEQYF
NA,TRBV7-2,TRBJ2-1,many,TGTGCCAGCAGCTTCCTAGCCTATGAGCAGTTCTTC,CASSFLAYEQFF
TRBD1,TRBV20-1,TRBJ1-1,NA,TGCAGTGCGCCCGGGACAGGAGCTCGTGAAGCTTTCTTT,CSAPGTGAREAFF
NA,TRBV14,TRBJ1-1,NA,TGTGCCAGCAGCCAAGATGGGGTTCGCACTGAAGCTTTCTTT,CASSQDGVRTEAFF
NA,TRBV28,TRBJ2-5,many,TGTGCCAGCAGTCCCGAGTCCGGACGCCTGGAGACCCAGTACTTC,CASSPESGRLETQYF
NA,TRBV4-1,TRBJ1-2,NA,TGCGCCAGCAGCCAAGACTCCCTGGGTGGCTACACCTTC,CASSQDSLGGYTF
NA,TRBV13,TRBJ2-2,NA,TGTGCCAGCAGTAAACAACAGTTGACGGAGCTGTTTTTT,CASSKQQLTELFF
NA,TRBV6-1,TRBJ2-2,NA,TGTGCCAGCAGGCCGGGTTTTAACACCGGGGAGCTGTTTTTT,CASRPGFNTGELFF
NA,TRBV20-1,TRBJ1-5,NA,TGCAGTGCTAGAGCGGCGGCCAATCAGCCCCAGCATTTT,CSARAAANQPQHF
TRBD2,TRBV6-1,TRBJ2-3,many,TGTGCCAGCAGTTCCACCAGACTAGCGGCAAGCACAGATACGCAGTATTTT,CASSSTRLAASTDTQYF
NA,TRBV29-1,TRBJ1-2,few,TGCAGCGTTGGTCAGGATCATGGCTACACCTTC,CSVGQDHGYTF
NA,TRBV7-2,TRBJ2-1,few,TGTGCCAGCAGCTTAAAGCCTAGCTCCCACAATGAGCAGTTCTTC,CASSLKPSSHNEQFF
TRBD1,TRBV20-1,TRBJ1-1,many,TGCAGTGCTAGGGAACCCGGGACAGTATTAATGAACACTGAAGCTTTCTTT,CSAREPGTVLMNTEAFF
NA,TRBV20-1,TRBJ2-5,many,TGCAGTGCAAGCCCCCAGGGTTCGTACCAAGAGACCCAGTACTTC,CSASPQGSYQETQYF
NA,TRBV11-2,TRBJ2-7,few,TGTGCCAGCAGCTTAGCGTTCCGCGCCCACGAGCAGTACTTC,CASSLAFRAHEQYF
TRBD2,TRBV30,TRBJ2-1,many,TGTGCCTGCCCAGCGGGAGGGCCTGGTGAGCAGTTCTTC,CACPAGGPGEQFF
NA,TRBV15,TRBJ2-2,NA,TGTGCCACCAGCAGAGATTTAACACGCGGGGAGCTGTTTTTT,CATSRDLTRGELFF
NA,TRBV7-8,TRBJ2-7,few,TGTGCCAGCAGCTTGCAGGGGGGACTGGCGTACGAGCAGTACTTC,CASSLQGGLAYEQYF
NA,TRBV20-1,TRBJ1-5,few,TGCAGTGCTAGAGATCCAAGAGAGAGTCAGCCCCAGCATTTT,CSARDPRESQPQHF
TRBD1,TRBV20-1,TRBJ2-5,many,TGCAGTGCCAGGGGACAGGGAGGCACAGAGACCCAGTACTTC,CSARGQGGTETQYF
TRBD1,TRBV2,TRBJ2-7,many,TGTGCCAGCAGTGTAGCAGGGGGTAATGAGCAGTACTTC,CASSVAGGNEQYF
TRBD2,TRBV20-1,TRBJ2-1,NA,TGCAGTGCTATGTCCGGGACTAGCGGGAGTAATGAGCAGTTCTTC,CSAMSGTSGSNEQFF
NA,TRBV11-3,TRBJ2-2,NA,TGTGCCAGCAGCTTCAGGGACAATATGCACCGGGGAGCTGTTTTT,CASSFRDNMHRGAVF
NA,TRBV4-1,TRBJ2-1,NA,TGCGCCAGCAGCCAAGATATTGCGGGGACATTATTCTACAATGAGCAGTTCTTC,CASSQDIAGTLFYNEQFF
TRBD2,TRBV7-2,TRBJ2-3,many,TGTGCCAGCAGCCTAGGGACTAGCGGGGGGGCATCCGATACGCAGTATTTT,CASSLGTSGGASDTQYF
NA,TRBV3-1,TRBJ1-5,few,TGTGCCAGCAGCCAAGGGATGGTCAATCAGCCCCAGCATTTT,CASSQGMVNQPQHF
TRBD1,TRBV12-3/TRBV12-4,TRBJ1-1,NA,TGTGCCAGCAGTTTAGCGGGACAGGGGAACACTGAAGCTTTCTTT,CASSLAGQGNTEAFF